The present T cell receptor (beta chain) was sequenced within a study of T-cell reconstitution after alpha-beta-depleted transplantation in children. General study findings and limits: The origin of high day-60 TCRbeta diversity in some patients lay in surviving recipient T cells and thymic progenitors. Several hundred rapidly expanded clones from non-depleted graft cells reportedly supplied alpha-beta T cells about two months post-transplant.

Germline V lookup: CDR1 SGHRS, CDR2 YFSETQ. The CDR3 runs 15 residues. Trimming removed 2 bases from V and 9 bases from J; junction bases left unmatched: 11. The TCRbeta library incorporated unique molecular identifiers. TCRdb reprocessed the PCR reads via MiXCR and lists one record per CDR3 protein. The sample contains fewer than 750,000 distinct CDR3 sequences, about a quarter of which appear only once. This clonotype occurred a few times. Its antigen is not known. This sample comprised PBMCs, obtained before TCRalphabeta/CD19-depleted stem cell transplant. The V gene is TRBV5-1, the J gene TRBJ2-1, with 7 bases that match TRBD2. The receptor was derived from a boy younger than two with Wiskott-Aldrich syndrome, due to receive a stem cell transplant. The CDR3 region is CASSLSGTTVAEQFF. CDR3 in DNA: TGCGCCAGCAGCTTATCCGGGACTACTGTCGCTGAGCAGTTCTTC.